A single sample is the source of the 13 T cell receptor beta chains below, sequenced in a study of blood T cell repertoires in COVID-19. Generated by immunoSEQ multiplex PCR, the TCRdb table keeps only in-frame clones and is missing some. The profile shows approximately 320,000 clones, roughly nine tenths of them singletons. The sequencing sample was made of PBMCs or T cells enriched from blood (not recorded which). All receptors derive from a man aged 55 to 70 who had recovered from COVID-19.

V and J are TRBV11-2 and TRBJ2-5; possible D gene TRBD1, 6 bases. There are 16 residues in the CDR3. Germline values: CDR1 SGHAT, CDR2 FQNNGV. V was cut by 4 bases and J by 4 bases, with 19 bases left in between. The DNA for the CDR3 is TGTGCCAGCAGCTCCAGTTACTCGACAGGTTCAGAGACCCAGTACTTC. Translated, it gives CASSSSYSTGSETQYF.

The CDR3 DNA reads TGTGCCAGTAGTAGTGTAGTCCAAGAGACCCAGTACTTC. It translates to CASSSVVQETQYF. This rearrangement joins TRBV19 to TRBJ2-5, with D uncertain. V lost 4 bases to trimming and J lost 1 base, with 7 bases between them. CDR3 length equals 13 residues. The germline CDR1 and CDR2 sequences are LNHDA and SQIVND (reference sequence).

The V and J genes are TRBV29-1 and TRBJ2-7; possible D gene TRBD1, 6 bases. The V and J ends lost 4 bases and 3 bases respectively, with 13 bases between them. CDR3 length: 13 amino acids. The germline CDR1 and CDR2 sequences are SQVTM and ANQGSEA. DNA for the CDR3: TGCAGCGTTGGAAGGGGACACGGCTACGAGCAGTACTTC. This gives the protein CSVGRGHGYEQYF.

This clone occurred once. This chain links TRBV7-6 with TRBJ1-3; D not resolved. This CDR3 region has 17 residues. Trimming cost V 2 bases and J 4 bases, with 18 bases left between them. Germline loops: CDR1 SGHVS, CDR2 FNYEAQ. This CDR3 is CASSLLIGGTKGNTIYF. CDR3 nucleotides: TGTGCCAGCAGCTTATTAATCGGAGGAACGAAAGGAAACACCATATATTTT.

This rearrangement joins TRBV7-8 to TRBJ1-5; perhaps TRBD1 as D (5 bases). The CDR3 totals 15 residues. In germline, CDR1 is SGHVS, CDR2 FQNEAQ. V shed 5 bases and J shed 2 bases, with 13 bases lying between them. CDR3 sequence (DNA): TGTGCCAGCAGCGCAGGGTGGATCGGCAATCAGCCCCAGCATTTT. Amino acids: CASSAGWIGNQPQHF.

The chain's CDR3 is CASNLADLGSPLHF. In DNA form, the CDR3 reads TGTGCCAGCAACTTAGCGGATTTGGGTTCACCCCTCCACTTT. The V gene is TRBV2, the J gene TRBJ1-6; D is uncertain. Per germline, CDR1 SNHLY and CDR2 FYNNEI. V lost 7 bases and J lost 9, with 16 bases in between. The CDR3 extends over 14 amino acids.

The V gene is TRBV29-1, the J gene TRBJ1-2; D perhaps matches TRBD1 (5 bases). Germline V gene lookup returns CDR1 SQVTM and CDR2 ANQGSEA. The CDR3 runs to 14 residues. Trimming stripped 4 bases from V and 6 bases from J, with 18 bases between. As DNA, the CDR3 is TGCAGCGTTGGAACCCGGACACGACAAAATGGCTACACCTTC. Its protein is CSVGTRTRQNGYTF.

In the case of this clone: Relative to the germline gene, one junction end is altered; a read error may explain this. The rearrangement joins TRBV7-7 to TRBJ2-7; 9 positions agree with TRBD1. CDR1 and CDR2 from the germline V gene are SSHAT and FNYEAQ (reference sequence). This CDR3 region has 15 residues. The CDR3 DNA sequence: TGTGCTAGCAGCCCTACCGGGACAGGGCCCTACGAGCAGTACTTC. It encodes CASSPTGTGPYEQYF.

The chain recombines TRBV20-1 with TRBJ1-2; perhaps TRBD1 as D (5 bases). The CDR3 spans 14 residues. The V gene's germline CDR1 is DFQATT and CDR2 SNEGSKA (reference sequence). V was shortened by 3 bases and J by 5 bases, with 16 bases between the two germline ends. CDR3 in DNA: TGCAGTGCTAGTGGTTTGAGACAGCTTTATGGCTACACCTTC. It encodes CSASGLRQLYGYTF.

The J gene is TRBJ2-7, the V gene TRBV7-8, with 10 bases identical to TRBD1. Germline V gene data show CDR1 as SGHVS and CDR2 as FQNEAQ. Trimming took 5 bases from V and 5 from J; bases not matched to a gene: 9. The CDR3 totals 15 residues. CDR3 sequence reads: CASSTPGTGAHEQYF. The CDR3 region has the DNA TGTGCCAGCAGCACGCCCGGGACAGGGGCGCACGAGCAGTACTTC.

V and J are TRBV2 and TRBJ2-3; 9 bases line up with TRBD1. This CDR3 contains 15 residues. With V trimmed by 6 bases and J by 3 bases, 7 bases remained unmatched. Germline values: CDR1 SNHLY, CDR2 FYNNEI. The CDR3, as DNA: TGTGCCAGCAGCTTACAGGGGGCGAAGACAGATACGCAGTATTTT. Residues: CASSLQGAKTDTQYF.

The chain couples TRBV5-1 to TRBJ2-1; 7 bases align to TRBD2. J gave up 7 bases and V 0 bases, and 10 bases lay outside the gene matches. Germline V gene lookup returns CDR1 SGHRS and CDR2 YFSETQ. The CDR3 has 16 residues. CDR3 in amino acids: CASSLGETSIRNEQFF. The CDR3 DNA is TGCGCCAGCAGCTTGGGGGAGACTAGCATTCGGAATGAGCAGTTCTTC.

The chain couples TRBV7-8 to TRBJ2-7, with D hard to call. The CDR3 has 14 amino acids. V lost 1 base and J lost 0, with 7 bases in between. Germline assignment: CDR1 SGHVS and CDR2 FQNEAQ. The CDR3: CASSLVPVSYEQYF. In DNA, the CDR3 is TGTGCCAGCAGCTTAGTTCCCGTCTCCTACGAGCAGTACTTC. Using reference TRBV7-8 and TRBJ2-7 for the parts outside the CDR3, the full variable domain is GAGVSQSPRYKVAKRGQDVALRCDPISGHVSLFWYQQALGQGPEFLTYFQNEAQLDKSGLPSDRFFAERPEGSVSTLKIQRTQQEDSAVYLCASSLVPVSYEQYFGPGTRLTVT.